This T cell receptor (beta chain) originates from a study of metastatic and nonmetastatic thyroid tumors. Trimming removed 3 bases at V and 5 bases at J, with 14 bases between. This CDR3 is 14 amino acids long. Germline-derived CDR1 and CDR2 are LNHNV and YYDKDF (reference sequence). This clone has a count of ten or more. The entire patient cohort was treatment-naive prior to thyroid surgery. TCRdb redid the clone calls on the PCR reads using MiXCR. The sample includes tens of thousands of clones, over 15% of them seen just once. The chain links TRBV15 to TRBJ2-7, with D perhaps matching TRBD2 (7 bases). The sequence came from a female donor with papillary thyroid cancer or a benign thyroid nodule (not recorded which). Some clones in this sample may be carry-over from other donors' samples. The sample consisted of blood. CDR3 bases: TGTGCCACCAGCAGGTGGGAGGGGGGTCACGAGCAGTACTTC. Translation: CATSRWEGGHEQYF.